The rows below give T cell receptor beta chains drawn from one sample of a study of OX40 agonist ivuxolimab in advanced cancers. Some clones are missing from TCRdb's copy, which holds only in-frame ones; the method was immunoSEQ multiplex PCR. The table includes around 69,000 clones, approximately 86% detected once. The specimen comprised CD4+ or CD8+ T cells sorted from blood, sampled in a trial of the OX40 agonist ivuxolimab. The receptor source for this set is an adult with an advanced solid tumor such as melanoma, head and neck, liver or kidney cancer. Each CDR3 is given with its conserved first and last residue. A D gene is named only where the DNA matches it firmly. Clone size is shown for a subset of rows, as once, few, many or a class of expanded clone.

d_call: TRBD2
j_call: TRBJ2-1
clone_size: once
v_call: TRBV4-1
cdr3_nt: TGCGCCAGCAGCCAAGATCAAACTAGCGGGGGGGCCCACAATGAGCAGTTCTTC
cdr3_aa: CASSQDQTSGGAHNEQFF

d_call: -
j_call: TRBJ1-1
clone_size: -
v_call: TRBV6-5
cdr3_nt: TGTGCCAGCAGTTCCAACGAGGGTAAAGGGAACACTGAAGCTTTCTTT
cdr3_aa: CASSSNEGKGNTEAFF

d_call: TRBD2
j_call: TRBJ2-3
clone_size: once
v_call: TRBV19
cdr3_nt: TGTGCCAGTAGTGCGGACCGGGGACCGGGACTAGGAACAGATACGCAGTATTTT
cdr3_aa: CASSADRGPGLGTDTQYF

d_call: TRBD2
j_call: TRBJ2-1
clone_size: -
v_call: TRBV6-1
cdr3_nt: TGTGCCAGCAGTGAGAGCAGCGGGAGGCCTTTGGATGAGCAGTTCTTC
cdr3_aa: CASSESSGRPLDEQFF

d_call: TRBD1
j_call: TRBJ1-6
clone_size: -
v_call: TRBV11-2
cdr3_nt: TGTGCCAGCAGCCTCGTCGGACAGGGAAATTCACCCCTCCACTTT
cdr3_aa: CASSLVGQGNSPLHF

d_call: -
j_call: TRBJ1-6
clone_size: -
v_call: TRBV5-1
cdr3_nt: TGCGCCAGCAGCCTTGGACGGGGAGTGAGTTCACCCCTCCACTTT
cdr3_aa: CASSLGRGVSSPLHF

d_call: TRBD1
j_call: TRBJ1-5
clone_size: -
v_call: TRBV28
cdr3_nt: TGTGCCATCAAGACAGGGGGGATCAATCAGCCCCAGCATTTT
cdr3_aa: CAIKTGGINQPQHF

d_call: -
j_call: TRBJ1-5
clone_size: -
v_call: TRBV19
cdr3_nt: TGTGCCAGTAGTGTAGATAGGGATCAGCCCCAGCATTTT
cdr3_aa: CASSVDRDQPQHF

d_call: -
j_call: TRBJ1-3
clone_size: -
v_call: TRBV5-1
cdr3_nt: TGCGCCAGCACAGGTGACTTCTCTGGAAACACCATATATTTT
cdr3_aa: CASTGDFSGNTIYF

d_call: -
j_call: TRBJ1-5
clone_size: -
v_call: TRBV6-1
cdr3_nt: TGTGCCAGCAGTGGAGAGGGAGGGTTCGTAGGTCAGCCCCAGCATTTT
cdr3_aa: CASSGEGGFVGQPQHF

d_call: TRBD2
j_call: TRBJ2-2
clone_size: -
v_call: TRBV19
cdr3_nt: TGTGCCAGTAGCCGGACTAGCGGGGCGAACACCGGGGAGCTGTTTTTT
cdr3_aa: CASSRTSGANTGELFF

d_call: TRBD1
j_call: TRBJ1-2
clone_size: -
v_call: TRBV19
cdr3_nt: TGTGCCAGTAGTCCGACAGGGTATGGCTACACCTTC
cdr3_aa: CASSPTGYGYTF

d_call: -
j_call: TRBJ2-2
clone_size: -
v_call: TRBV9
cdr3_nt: TGTGCCAGCAGCGTACTATCCGGGGAGCTGTTTTTT
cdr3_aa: CASSVLSGELFF

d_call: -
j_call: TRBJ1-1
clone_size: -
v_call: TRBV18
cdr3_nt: TGTGCCAGCTCAAACAGGGTTGAGAACACTGAAGCTTTCTTT
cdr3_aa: CASSNRVENTEAFF

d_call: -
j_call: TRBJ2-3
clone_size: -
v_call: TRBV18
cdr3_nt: TGTGCCAGCTCACGCCCGCCAGGCACAGATACGCAGTATTTT
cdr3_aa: CASSRPPGTDTQYF